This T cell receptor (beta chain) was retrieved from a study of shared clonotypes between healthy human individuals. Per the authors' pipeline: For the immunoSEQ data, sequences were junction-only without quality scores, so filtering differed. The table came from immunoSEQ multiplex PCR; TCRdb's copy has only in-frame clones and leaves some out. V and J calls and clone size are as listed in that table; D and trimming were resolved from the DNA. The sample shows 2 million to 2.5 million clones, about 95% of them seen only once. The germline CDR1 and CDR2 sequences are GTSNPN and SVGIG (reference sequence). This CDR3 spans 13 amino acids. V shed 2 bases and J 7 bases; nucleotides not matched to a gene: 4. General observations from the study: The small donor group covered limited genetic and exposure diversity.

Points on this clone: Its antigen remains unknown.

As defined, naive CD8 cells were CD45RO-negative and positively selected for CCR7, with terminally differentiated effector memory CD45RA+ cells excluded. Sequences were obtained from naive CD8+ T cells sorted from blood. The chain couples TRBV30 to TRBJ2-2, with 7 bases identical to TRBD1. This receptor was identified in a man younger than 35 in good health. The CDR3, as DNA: TGTGCCTGGAGTAGCCGGACAGGCGGGGAGCTGTTTTTT. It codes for CAWSSRTGGELFF.